The text below deals with one TCR beta chain. Profiled with immunoSEQ multiplex PCR; TCRdb holds only in-frame clones, not every one. This table has about 83,000 clones, 85% appearing once. The data are from a study of OX40 agonist ivuxolimab in advanced cancers. Background on the study: At around 81% male, the cohort had a mean age of about 55 years, ranging from about 23 to 79.

The germline V and J ends were trimmed by 2 bases and 1 base, with 8 bases remaining between them. The CDR3 contains 14 residues. CDR1 is MNHEY and CDR2 is SMNVEV in the germline V gene (reference sequence). The receptor was isolated from an adult with an advanced solid tumor such as melanoma, head and neck, liver or kidney cancer. Sequences were derived from CD4+ or CD8+ T cells sorted from blood, sampled in a trial of the OX40 agonist ivuxolimab. The chain recombines TRBV27 with TRBJ2-5; D gene ambiguous. The CDR3 DNA sequence: TGTGCCAGCAGTTTAAACGGATTCCAAGAGACCCAGTACTTC. This sequence encodes CASSLNGFQETQYF.